One sample yielded the 18 T cell receptor beta chains listed below, sequenced in a study of cytomegalovirus exposure and HLA in healthy donors. 13 Jbeta primers and 60 Vbeta primers were used for the PCR. The repertoire was sequenced with immunoSEQ multiplex PCR; TCRdb's copy has only in-frame clones and lacks some. The sample consists of about 110,000 clones, 74% of them appearing once. Material for sequencing was PBMCs. All receptors derive from a man in his fifties or sixties in good health and CMV-seropositive.

This clone was seen more than once but under ten times. The DNA of the CDR3 is TGCGCCAGCAGCCCCACTAGCGGGAATTTTTACGAGCAGTACTTC. It encodes CASSPTSGNFYEQYF. This rearrangement joins TRBV4-1 to TRBJ2-5; 10 bases are shared with TRBD2. The J call may be mistaken, given a closer DNA end match to TRBJ2-7. Germline values: CDR1 MGHRA, CDR2 YSYEKL. This CDR3 comprises 15 residues.

The gene calls are TRBV7-9 and TRBJ2-5, with a tentative D call TRBD1 (6 bases). The ends were cut back, 2 bases at V and 4 bases at J, with 17 bases in the middle. Germline CDR1 reads SEHNR; CDR2 reads FQNEAQ (reference sequence). The CDR3 loop spans 16 amino acids. In nucleotides, the CDR3 is TGTGCCAGCAGCTTAACCAGGGGCCCCAGAGGAGAGACCCAGTACTTC. This sequence encodes CASSLTRGPRGETQYF. The variable domain in full, with the rest retrieved from reference TRBV7-9 and TRBJ2-5, is DTGVSQNPRHKITKRGQNVTFRCDPISEHNRLYWYRQTLGQGPEFLTYFQNEAQLEKSRLLSDRFSAERPKGSFSTLEIQRTEQGDSAMYLCASSLTRGPRGETQYFGPGTRLLVL.

The rearrangement links TRBV4-2 to TRBJ2-5, with D perhaps matching TRBD2 (6 bases). Germline V gives CDR1 LGHNA, CDR2 YNFKEQ. This CDR3 is 16 amino acids long. Deletions cut 0 bases from V and 2 bases from J, with 13 bases between. The DNA for the CDR3 is TGTGCCAGCAGCCAAGACCCGGGACTGACTCAAGAGACCCAGTACTTC. Its translation: CASSQDPGLTQETQYF.

This sequence joins TRBV11-2 and TRBJ2-1; D ambiguous. The germline gives CDR1 SGHAT, CDR2 FQNNGV. The CDR3 loop spans 15 amino acids. Trimming left V 8 bases short and J 0 bases short, with 14 bases between. CDR3 sequence: CASAAQASSYNEQFF. CDR3 DNA: TGTGCCAGCGCCGCCCAGGCCAGCTCCTACAATGAGCAGTTCTTC.

The chain combines TRBV5-1 with TRBJ1-6, with TRBD1 matching over 7 bases. This CDR3 is 15 amino acids long. Germline lookup yields CDR1 SGHRS and CDR2 YFSETQ. Unmatched junction bases numbered 8, after V lost 4 bases and J lost 7 bases. For the CDR3, the DNA is TGCGCCAGCAGCCTTTCCGGGACAGAAAATTCACCCCTCCACTTT. Protein: CASSLSGTENSPLHF.

V is TRBV5-1 and J is TRBJ2-1, with D possibly matching TRBD2 (7 bases). The CDR3 consists of 17 residues. Trimming left V 0 bases short and J 0 bases short, with 13 bases between. From germline, CDR1 is SGHRS and CDR2 YFSETQ. The CDR3 DNA reads TGCGCCAGCAGCTTGGTAGGGGGGGCTAACTCCTACAATGAGCAGTTCTTC. The encoded protein is CASSLVGGANSYNEQFF.

The CDR3 spells CASSERDSRSSPLHF. Here the CDR3 DNA reads TGTGCCAGCAGTGAAAGGGACAGCCGGTCCTCACCCCTCCACTTT. V is TRBV6-1 and J is TRBJ1-6; 7 bases map to TRBD1. The CDR3 loop spans 15 amino acids. Germline assignment: CDR1 MNHNS and CDR2 SASEGT. Trimming at V came to 2 bases and at J to 10 bases, leaving 8 bases not matched to a gene.

This chain joins TRBV28 and TRBJ1-6; 8 bases map to TRBD1. Germline lookup yields CDR1 MDHEN and CDR2 SYDVKM. Unmatched junction bases numbered 1, after V lost 0 bases and J lost 6 bases. The CDR3 has 15 amino acids. CDR3 nucleotide sequence: TGTGCCAGCAGTTTATGGACAGGGGTTAATTCACCCCTCCACTTT. Translated, it gives CASSLWTGVNSPLHF.

This clone was counted only a few times. The chain recombines TRBV11-3 with TRBJ1-2; 9 bases map to TRBD1. Trimming cost V 3 bases and J 1 base; bases outside gene matches: 9. Per germline, CDR1 SGHNT and CDR2 YENEEA. This CDR3 has 17 residues. DNA for the CDR3: TGTGCCAGCAGCTTCGGGACAGGGCGAATCTTTAACTATGGCTACACCTTC. Translation gives CASSFGTGRIFNYGYTF. Full variable domain (rest looked up from reference TRBV11-3 and TRBJ1-2): EAGVVQSPRYKIIEKKQPVAFWCNPISGHNTLYWYLQNLGQGPELLIRYENEEAVDDSQLPKDRFSAERLKGVDSTLKIQPAELGDSAVYLCASSFGTGRIFNYGYTFGSGTRLTVV.

The chain is built from TRBV4-1 and TRBJ1-2; D call uncertain. Germline lookup yields CDR1 MGHRA and CDR2 YSYEKL. CDR3 length equals 17 residues. V lost 2 bases and J 4 bases, leaving 20 bases between the germline ends. The CDR3 region has the DNA TGCGCCAGCAGCCAAAGAGTGACGGCGGCACCCTCCTATGGCTACACCTTC. Its protein product is CASSQRVTAAPSYGYTF.

V gene TRBV7-3 combines with J gene TRBJ2-2; 11 bases are shared with TRBD1. Germline CDR1 SGHTA, CDR2 FQGTGA. The CDR3 runs 16 residues. V shed 10 bases and J 5 bases; nucleotides not matched to a gene: 12. CDR3 sequence: CATANRGQGGTGELFF. Written as DNA, the CDR3 is TGTGCCACCGCTAACCGGGGACAGGGGGGGACCGGGGAGCTGTTTTTT.

V is TRBV5-1 and J is TRBJ2-5; 7 bases fit TRBD2. The CDR3 consists of 11 residues. CDR1 is SGHRS, CDR2 YFSETQ, per germline. The junction had 4 bases not matched to a gene; V was cut back by 1 base and J by 13 bases. CDR3 DNA: TGCGCCAGCAGCTTGACCGGGAGGCGGTACTTC. This encodes CASSLTGRRYF.

The genes are TRBV19 and TRBJ1-2; 7 bases align to TRBD1. V was pared by 10 bases and J by 6 bases, with 5 bases of the junction left unmatched. The germline CDR1 and CDR2 sequences are LNHDA and SQIVND (reference sequence). The CDR3 is 11 amino acids. CDR3: CATGQAHGYTF. In DNA form, the CDR3 reads TGTGCCACCGGACAGGCCCATGGCTACACCTTC.

V usage is TRBV18 and J usage is TRBJ1-1, with 7 positions matching TRBD1. The ends lost 4 bases at V and 2 bases at J; junction bases unmatched: 1. There are 13 residues in the CDR3. CDR1 and CDR2 from the germline V gene are KGHSH and LQKENI. The CDR3 region has the DNA TGTGCCAGCTCACAAGGGGGCAACACTGAAGCTTTCTTT. It translates to CASSQGGNTEAFF.

This clone has a handful of counts. The chain carries TRBV9 and TRBJ1-1; D gene unclear. CDR3 length: 16 amino acids. V dropped 4 bases and J dropped 0 bases, with 16 bases sitting between them. Germline lookup yields CDR1 SGDLS and CDR2 YYNGEE. The DNA for the CDR3 is TGTGCCAGCAGCCCCCCGGAGGAGGGTATGAACACTGAAGCTTTCTTT. This sequence encodes CASSPPEEGMNTEAFF. Together with reference TRBV9 and TRBJ1-1, the CDR3 gives the full variable domain: DSGVTQTPKHLITATGQRVTLRCSPRSGDLSVYWYQQSLDQGLQFLIQYYNGEERAKGNILERFSAQQFPDLHSELNLSSLELGDSALYFCASSPPEEGMNTEAFFGQGTRLTVV.

V is TRBV5-4 and J is TRBJ2-5; maybe TRBD2 (7 bases). Germline V gives CDR1 SGHNT, CDR2 YYREEE (reference sequence). Between the trimmed V and J ends, which lost 0 bases and 7 bases, there was a span of 10 bases. The CDR3 contains 13 residues. The CDR3 region has the DNA TGTGCCAGCAGCTTGGACAGGGAGGGGACCCAGTACTTC. Translation: CASSLDREGTQYF.

The V and J genes are TRBV11-3 and TRBJ2-5, with TRBD2 as a possible D gene (5 bases). Germline assignment: CDR1 SGHNT and CDR2 YENEEA. The germline V and J ends were trimmed by 5 bases and 5 bases, with 15 bases remaining between them. CDR3 length: 14 amino acids. CDR3 residues: CASSARAERETQYF. The CDR3 bases are TGTGCCAGCAGCGCCCGAGCTGAGCGGGAGACCCAGTACTTC.

The V call is TRBV19, the J call TRBJ1-3; a possible D gene is TRBD1 (6 bases). The ends were cut back, 5 bases at V and 0 bases at J, with 17 bases in the middle. The CDR3 spans 17 residues. Germline-derived CDR1 and CDR2 are LNHDA and SQIVND (reference sequence). The CDR3 loop is CASSWYGRGDSGNTIYF. Written as DNA, the CDR3 is TGTGCCAGTAGTTGGTACGGCAGGGGAGACTCTGGAAACACCATATATTTT.